This T cell receptor beta chain stems from a study of control samples from healthy donors and cancer patients. The data were produced by immunoSEQ multiplex PCR, yet TCRdb's version contains in-frame clones alone and is incomplete. The data show approximately 180,000 clones, with 90% to 95% seen just once and 1.3% to 1.5% held by the top ten. The CDR3 consists of 20 residues. This sequence originates from a woman aged 18 to 35 in good health. The specimen sequenced was blood. J is TRBJ2-7 and V is TRBV21-1; the DNA was not used to check the table's D call, TRBD1. TRBV21-1 is tagged as a pseudogene. The CDR3 spells CASSKRPKVRGPLRSYEQYF. The DNA for the CDR3 is TGTGCCAGCAGCAAAAGACCGAAAGTAAGGGGCCCCCTCCGCTCCTACGAGCAGTACTTC.